This entry features one T cell receptor beta chain sequence. The antigen is unknown. This entry comes from a study of T cell responses to AZD1222 COVID-19 vaccine. General observations from the study: The sample set comprised mostly white British donors with more females, and clonal diversity was possibly underestimated. It was only after the peak T cell response that any repertoires were sampled. Across spike, vaccine-associated CD4 TCRs were found, dominant at 160-218 and 743-854. Targets within unmutated variant regions were reportedly found for nearly half of spike-specific TCRs.

Clones were sequenced by immunoSEQ multiplex PCR, and TCRdb holds only the in-frame ones, with some missing. The sample has fewer than 120,000 clones; approximately 94% are singletons. The CDR3 covers 15 residues. Trimming stripped 1 base from V and 0 bases from J, with 8 bases between. Germline CDR1 SGHDT, CDR2 YYEEEE. The rearrangement uses TRBV5-6 and TRBJ1-5; D is unresolved. This TCR was sampled from an adult who received the AZD1222 COVID-19 vaccine. The sample here was peripheral blood, taken 28 days after the second AZD1222 dose. The CDR3 DNA reads TGTGCCAGCAGCTTGATGGTGAATAGCAATCAGCCCCAGCATTTT. Translation gives CASSLMVNSNQPQHF.